This T cell receptor beta chain was retrieved from a study of blood T cell repertoires in COVID-19. As for the study in general: Material from acute and convalescent COVID-19 was sourced from the United States, Italy and Spain.

Assay used: immunoSEQ multiplex PCR; TCRdb lists only in-frame clones, some missing. The sample lists just under 350,000 clones; around 87% were seen once. The CDR3 length is 16 residues. Trimming took off 1 base at V and 0 bases at J, with 9 bases between the two ends. The germline gives CDR1 SGHTA, CDR2 FQGNSA. The source is a woman aged 45-65 years with COVID-19, enrolled during active disease. The chain combines TRBV7-2 with TRBJ1-4, with unresolved D. The sample was peripheral blood. This CDR3 is CASSLVSSSTNEKLFF. CDR3 in DNA: TGTGCCAGCAGCTTAGTTTCCTCCTCAACTAATGAAAAACTGTTTTTT.